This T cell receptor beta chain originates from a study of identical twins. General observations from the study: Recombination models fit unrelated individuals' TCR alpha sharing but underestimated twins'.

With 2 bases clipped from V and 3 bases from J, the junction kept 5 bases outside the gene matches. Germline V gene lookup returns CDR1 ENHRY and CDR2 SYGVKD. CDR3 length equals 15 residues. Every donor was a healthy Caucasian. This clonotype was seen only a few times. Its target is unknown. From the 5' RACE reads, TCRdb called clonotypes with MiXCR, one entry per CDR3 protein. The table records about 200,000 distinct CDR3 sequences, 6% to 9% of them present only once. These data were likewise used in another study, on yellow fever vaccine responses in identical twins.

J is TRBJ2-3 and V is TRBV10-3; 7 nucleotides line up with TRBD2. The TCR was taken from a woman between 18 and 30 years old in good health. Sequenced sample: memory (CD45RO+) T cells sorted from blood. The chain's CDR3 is CAISERLGGTDTQYF. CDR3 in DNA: TGTGCCATCAGTGAGCGACTGGGGGGGACAGATACGCAGTATTTT.